In this sample, the clone carrying this T cell receptor beta chain turned up many times. Germline is not matched at one junction end, which may reflect a read error. Germline V gene sequence: CDR1 SGHRS, CDR2 YFSETQ. The length of the CDR3 is 14 residues. Preparation of the TCRbeta library used unique molecular identifiers. TCRdb itself ran the PCR reads through MiXCR, one entry per CDR3 protein. The sample carries approximately 520,000 distinct CDR3 sequences, less than 35% recorded once. The entry originates in a study of T-cell reconstitution after alpha-beta-depleted transplantation in children. The material was PBMCs from the stem cell graft donor, obtained from the stem cell graft. The clonotype comes from a human donor who donated a stem cell graft to a child with aplastic anemia. The chain couples TRBV5-1 to TRBJ2-5; 11 nucleotides match TRBD1. The CDR3 nucleotides are TGTGCCAGCAGTTCGGGACAGGGGGGGGAGACCCAGTACTTC. As protein: CASSSGQGGETQYF. Supplemented by reference TRBV5-1 and TRBJ2-5, the full variable domain reads KAGVTQTPRYLIKTRGQQVTLSCSPISGHRSVSWYQQTPGQGLQFLFEYFSETQRNKGNFPGRFSGRQFSNSRSEMNVSTLELGDSALYLCASSSGQGGETQYFGPGTRLLVL.